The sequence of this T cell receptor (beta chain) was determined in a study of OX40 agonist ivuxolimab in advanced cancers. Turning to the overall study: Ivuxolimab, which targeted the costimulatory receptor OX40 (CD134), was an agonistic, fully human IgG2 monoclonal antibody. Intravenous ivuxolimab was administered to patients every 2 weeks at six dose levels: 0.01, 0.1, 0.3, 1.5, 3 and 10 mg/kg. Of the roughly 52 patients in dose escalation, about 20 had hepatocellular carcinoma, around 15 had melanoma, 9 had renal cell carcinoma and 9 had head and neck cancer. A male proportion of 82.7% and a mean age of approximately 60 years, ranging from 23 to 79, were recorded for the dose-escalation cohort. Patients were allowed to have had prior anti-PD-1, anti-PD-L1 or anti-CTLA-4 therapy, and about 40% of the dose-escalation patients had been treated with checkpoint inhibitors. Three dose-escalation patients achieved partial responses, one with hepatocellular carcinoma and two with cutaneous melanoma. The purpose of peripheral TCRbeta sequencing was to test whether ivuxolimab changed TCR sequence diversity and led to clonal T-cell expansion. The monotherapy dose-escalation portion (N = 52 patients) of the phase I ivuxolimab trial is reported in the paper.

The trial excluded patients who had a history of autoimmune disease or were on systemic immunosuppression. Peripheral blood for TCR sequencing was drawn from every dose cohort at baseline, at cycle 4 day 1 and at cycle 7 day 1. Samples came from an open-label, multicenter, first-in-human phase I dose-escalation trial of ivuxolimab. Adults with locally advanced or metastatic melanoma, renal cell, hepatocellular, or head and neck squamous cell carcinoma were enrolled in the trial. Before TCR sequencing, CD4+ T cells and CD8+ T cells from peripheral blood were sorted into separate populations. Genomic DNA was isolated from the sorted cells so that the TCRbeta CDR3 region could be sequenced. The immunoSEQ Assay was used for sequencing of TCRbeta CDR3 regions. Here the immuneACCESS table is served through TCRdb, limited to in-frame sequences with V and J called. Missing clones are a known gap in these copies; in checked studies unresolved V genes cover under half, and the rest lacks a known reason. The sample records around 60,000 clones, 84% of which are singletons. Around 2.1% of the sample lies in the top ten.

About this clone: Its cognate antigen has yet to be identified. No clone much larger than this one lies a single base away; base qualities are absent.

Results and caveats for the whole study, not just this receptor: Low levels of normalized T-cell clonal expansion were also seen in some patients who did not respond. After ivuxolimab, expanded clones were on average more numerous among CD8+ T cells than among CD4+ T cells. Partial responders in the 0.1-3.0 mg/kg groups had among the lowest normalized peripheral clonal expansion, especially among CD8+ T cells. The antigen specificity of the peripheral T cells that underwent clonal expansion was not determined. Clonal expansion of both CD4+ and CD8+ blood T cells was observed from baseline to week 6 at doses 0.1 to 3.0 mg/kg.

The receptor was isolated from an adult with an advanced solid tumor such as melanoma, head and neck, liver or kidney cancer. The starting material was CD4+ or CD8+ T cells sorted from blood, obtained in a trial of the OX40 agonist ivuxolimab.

The CDR3 reads as follows: CASSLTRTVGYTF. The DNA sequence is given as TGTGCCAGCAGCTTAACCCGGACAGTAGGCTACACCTTC. This receptor chain uses TRBV7-3 and TRBJ1-2, and possibly TRBD1, on 6 matching bases. V is cut by 0 bases and J by 8 bases, and the space between the germline ends is 10 bases. CDR1 and CDR2 (SGHTA, FQGTGA) derive from the germline V gene. From the cysteine through the phenylalanine, the CDR3 covers 13 amino acids. Only the CDR3 portion is preserved as DNA: 39 bases, with reading frame beginning at the first base.